The rows below give T cell receptor beta chains drawn from one sample of a study of T cell repertoires in cytomegalovirus infection. TCRdb used MiXCR to reprocess the reads, holding one entry per CDR3 protein. Here the sample spans about 360,000 distinct CDR3 sequences, 18% being singletons. The sequencing sample was made of PBMCs. These receptors were collected from a human donor in good health (CMV status not recorded). Some clones in this sample may be carry-over from other donors' samples. The CDR3 runs from the conserved cysteine through the conserved F or W. A D gene is named only where the DNA matches it firmly. Where a row states a size, it is once, few, many or the class of an expanded clone; other rows omit it.

TRBJ1-5 | . | 17 | TRBD1 | TRBV7-6 | CASTSRRGRGLGQPQHF | TGTGCCAGCACCTCTAGAAGGGGCAGGGGGCTAGGTCAGCCCCAGCATTTT
TRBJ2-7 | many | 12 | . | TRBV7-2 | CASKGRGYEQYF | TGTGCCAGCAAGGGCAGGGGTTACGAGCAGTACTTC
TRBJ2-3 | many | 14 | . | TRBV7-2 | CASSLVRPSDTQYF | TGTGCCAGCAGCTTAGTCAGGCCCTCGGATACGCAGTATTTT
TRBJ2-5 | . | 14 | . | TRBV15 | CATSRDPRGETQYF | TGTGCCACCAGCAGAGATCCTAGGGGAGAGACCCAGTACTTC
TRBJ1-5 | . | 17 | . | TRBV7-9 | CASSLGQELISNQPQHF | TGTGCCAGCAGCTTAGGACAGGAATTGATTAGCAATCAGCCCCAGCATTTT
TRBJ1-5 | few | 13 | . | TRBV4-2 | CASSEAQTQPQHF | TGTGCCAGCAGCGAAGCCCAAACTCAACCCCAGCATTTT
TRBJ2-6 | few | 13 | . | TRBV24-1 | CATGQPGANVLTF | TGTGCCACCGGACAACCTGGGGCCAACGTCCTGACTTTC
TRBJ2-5 | . | 15 | TRBD2 | TRBV4-1 | CASSLLAESQETQYF | TGCGCCAGCAGTCTTCTAGCGGAGAGTCAAGAGACCCAGTACTTC
TRBJ1-1 | . | 14 | . | TRBV20-1 | CSASKDLNNAEAFF | TGCAGTGCTAGTAAAGACCTGAATAACGCTGAAGCTTTCTTT
TRBJ2-1 | few | 20 | TRBD2 | TRBV6-2/TRBV6-3 | CASSYDRLAGGPHPYNEQFF | TGTGCCAGCAGTTACGATCGTCTAGCGGGAGGCCCACACCCTTACAATGAGCAGTTCTTC
TRBJ2-1 | . | 14 | TRBD2 | TRBV7-2 | CASSLVGSGTEQFF | TGTGCCAGCAGCTTAGTTGGTAGCGGGACTGAGCAGTTCTTC
TRBJ1-6 | many | 13 | . | TRBV7-7 | CASTPRAASPLHF | TGTGCCAGCACCCCGAGGGCGGCCTCCCCCCTCCACTTT
TRBJ1-4 | many | 14 | . | TRBV28 | CASTSAAQDEKLFF | TGTGCCAGCACCTCGGCCGCACAGGATGAAAAACTGTTTTTT
TRBJ2-5 | . | 15 | TRBD1 | TRBV28 | CASTLQGKIGETQYF | TGTGCCAGCACCTTACAGGGGAAAATTGGAGAGACCCAGTACTTC
TRBJ2-5 | . | 13 | . | TRBV12-3/TRBV12-4 | CASNGGPEETQYF | TGTGCCAGCAACGGGGGCCCGGAAGAGACCCAGTACTTC
TRBJ2-5 | many | 14 | . | TRBV7-8 | CASSLGGYQETQYF | TGTGCCAGCAGCTTAGGAGGGTACCAAGAGACCCAGTACTTC
TRBJ2-7 | many | 14 | . | TRBV7-6 | CASSLAAGGDEQYF | TGTGCCAGCAGCTTAGCAGCCGGCGGGGACGAGCAGTACTTC
TRBJ2-5 | many | 15 | . | TRBV6-1 | CASSRVGAGYQTQYF | TGTGCCAGCAGCCGCGTAGGGGCAGGGTACCAGACCCAGTACTTC
TRBJ2-5 | once | 15 | . | TRBV5-4 | CASSQGGGRQETQYF | TGTGCCAGCAGCCAAGGGGGTGGGCGACAAGAGACCCAGTACTTC
TRBJ2-5 | once | 16 | . | TRBV6-6 | CASSYSGGVGQETQYF | TGTGCCAGCAGTTACTCTGGCGGGGTGGGCCAAGAGACCCAGTACTTC
TRBJ2-7 | . | 13 | . | TRBV20-1 | CSARGAVTYEQYF | TGCAGTGCTAGAGGGGCAGTTACCTACGAGCAGTACTTC
TRBJ2-2 | . | 13 | . | TRBV18 | CASSPETTGELFF | TGTGCCAGCTCACCCGAGACCACCGGGGAGCTGTTTTTT
TRBJ1-1 | few | 11 | . | TRBV20-1 | CSALKQGKAFF | TGCAGTGCTCTGAAACAGGGAAAAGCTTTCTTT
TRBJ2-7 | few | 17 | TRBD2 | TRBV19 | CASSPLPGRAYSYEQYF | TGTGCCAGTAGTCCCCTGCCCGGGAGGGCTTACTCCTACGAGCAGTACTTC
TRBJ2-1 | . | 16 | . | TRBV7-2 | CASSLGWETSYNEQFF | TGTGCCAGCAGCTTAGGATGGGAGACCTCCTACAATGAGCAGTTCTTC
TRBJ2-7 | few | 15 | TRBD2 | TRBV20-1 | CSATRVAGDFYEQYF | TGCAGTGCTACCCGAGTAGCGGGAGATTTTTACGAGCAGTACTTC
TRBJ2-1 | few | 15 | TRBD2 | TRBV4-2 | CASSQGTSGNNEQFF | TGTGCCAGCAGCCAAGGGACTAGCGGAAACAATGAGCAGTTCTTC
TRBJ2-5 | many | 17 | TRBD2 | TRBV7-2 | CASSLVASGGLQETQYF | TGTGCCAGCAGCTTAGTGGCTAGCGGGGGCCTCCAAGAGACCCAGTACTTC
TRBJ1-5 | . | 14 | . | TRBV6-5 | CASSSTGRNQPQHF | TGTGCCAGCAGTTCAACAGGGAGGAATCAGCCCCAGCATTTT
TRBJ2-5 | few | 17 | TRBD2 | TRBV5-6 | CASSRYLTRERSETQYF | TGTGCCAGCAGCCGGTACCTTACGCGGGAGAGGTCGGAGACCCAGTACTTC
TRBJ1-4 | many | 14 | . | TRBV11-2 | CASSTPGVIEKLFF | TGTGCCAGCAGCACCCCAGGGGTGATTGAAAAACTGTTTTTT
TRBJ1-6 | . | 15 | . | TRBV20-1 | CSASGPQPEMSPLHF | TGCAGTGCTAGCGGGCCACAGCCTGAAATGTCACCCCTCCACTTT
TRBJ2-3 | many | 15 | . | TRBV5-1 | CASSAYEGGGDTQYF | TGCGCCAGCAGCGCTTACGAGGGCGGTGGGGATACGCAGTATTTT
TRBJ1-1 | few | 14 | . | TRBV7-6 | CASSLASGGTEAFF | TGTGCCAGCAGCTTAGCGTCTGGGGGTACTGAAGCTTTCTTT
TRBJ1-2 | many | 15 | . | TRBV7-8 | CASSLESGTNYGYTF | TGTGCCAGCAGCTTAGAATCCGGAACCAACTATGGCTACACCTTC
TRBJ2-1 | many | 18 | . | TRBV7-6 | CASSANPDYPSSYNEQFF | TGTGCCAGCAGCGCGAACCCGGACTACCCGAGCTCCTACAATGAGCAGTTCTTC
TRBJ1-6 | many | 13 | . | TRBV20-1 | CSGVVSSGSPLHF | TGCAGTGGGGTGGTTTCCTCGGGCTCACCCCTCCACTTT
TRBJ2-6 | . | 18 | TRBD2 | TRBV5-5 | CASSSRLAGVAGANVLTF | TGTGCCAGCAGCTCCAGACTAGCGGGAGTGGCTGGGGCCAACGTCCTGACTTTC
TRBJ1-4 | few | 14 | TRBD1 | TRBV12-3/TRBV12-4 | CASSPGQGWGKLFF | TGTGCCAGCAGTCCGGGACAGGGTTGGGGAAAACTGTTTTTT
TRBJ2-2 | many | 18 | TRBD2 | TRBV20-1 | CSARDPLGLAGNTGELFF | TGCAGTGCTAGAGATCCCCTGGGGCTAGCGGGGAACACCGGGGAGCTGTTTTTT
TRBJ2-6 | many | 15 | . | TRBV7-8 | CASSVPGSGANVLTF | TGTGCCAGCAGCGTACCGGGATCTGGGGCCAACGTCCTGACTTTC
TRBJ2-3 | . | 16 | TRBD2 | TRBV6-2/TRBV6-3 | CASREPGLTSTDTQYF | TGTGCCAGCAGGGAACCGGGACTAACTAGCACAGATACGCAGTATTTT
TRBJ1-6 | many | 14 | . | TRBV12-3/TRBV12-4 | CASSFAGGGSPLHF | TGTGCCAGCAGTTTTGCTGGGGGCGGCTCACCCCTCCACTTT
TRBJ2-4 | . | 13 | . | TRBV6-5 | CASSRGTKNIQYF | TGTGCCAGCAGTAGGGGGACCAAAAACATTCAGTACTTC
TRBJ2-3 | many | 14 | TRBD2 | TRBV7-2 | CASSLTSGRNTQYF | TGTGCCAGCAGCTTGACTAGCGGGAGGAATACGCAGTATTTT
TRBJ2-5 | . | 13 | . | TRBV20-1 | CSARDPGVETQYF | TGCAGTGCTAGAGACCCGGGAGTAGAGACCCAGTACTTC
TRBJ2-7 | . | 12 | . | TRBV12-3/TRBV12-4 | CASSFQIYEQYF | TGTGCCAGCAGTTTTCAGATCTACGAGCAGTACTTC
TRBJ1-1 | few | 15 | . | TRBV2 | CASSEVAGLGTEAFF | TGTGCCAGCAGTGAAGTCGCGGGGCTCGGCACTGAAGCTTTCTTT
TRBJ2-5 | . | 16 | TRBD1 | TRBV7-9 | CASSRGQGVIQETQYF | TGTGCCAGCAGCCGCGGACAGGGGGTCATTCAAGAGACCCAGTACTTC
TRBJ1-5 | . | 14 | . | TRBV5-5 | CASSLGQYNQPQHF | TGTGCCAGCAGCTTGGGACAGTACAATCAGCCCCAGCATTTT
TRBJ2-1 | many | 16 | TRBD2 | TRBV12-3/TRBV12-4 | CASSPQAGTSPPEQFF | TGTGCCAGCAGCCCTCAAGCCGGGACTAGTCCACCTGAGCAGTTCTTC
TRBJ1-1 | . | 16 | . | TRBV20-1 | CSARDRWGRGRTEAFF | TGCAGTGCTAGAGATCGTTGGGGACGGGGGAGGACTGAAGCTTTCTTT